Listed below are T cell receptor beta chains from one sample, sequenced in a study of tumor and adjacent non-tumor tissue in lung cancer. TCRdb processed the multiplex PCR reads anew with MiXCR; each CDR3 protein has one entry. The sample carries under 150,000 distinct CDR3 sequences, about 71% recorded once. Sequences were obtained from lung tumor tissue. The receptors were gathered from a man in his fifties or sixties with small cell lung cancer. CDR3s include the opening cysteine and the closing phenylalanine or tryptophan. The D gene is left open where the match is weak. The size field is filled for only some rows; it gives once, few, many or a size class.

cdr3_nt,cdr3_aa,v_call,d_call,j_call,clone_size
TGCGCCAGCAGCCCAAAGGGACTATCGGGATTGGGGAGTTCCTACGAGCAGTACTTC,CASSPKGLSGLGSSYEQYF,TRBV4-1,TRBD2,TRBJ2-7,NA
TGTGCCAGCAGTAACCCGAGGAGGAGCTCCGGAAACACCACATATTTT,CASSNPRRSSGNTTYF,TRBV6-5,NA,TRBJ1-3,NA
TGTGCCAGCAGTACGATAGCGGGAGAACAAGAGACCCAGTACTTC,CASSTIAGEQETQYF,TRBV28,TRBD2,TRBJ2-5,few
TGCAGCATTGGATCGGGGACAGGGGGAGGCTGCACCTTC,CSIGSGTGGGCTF,TRBV29-1,TRBD1,TRBJ1-2,NA
TGCAGTGCTAGAGATCCCAGGGCCGACACAGATACGCAGTATTTT,CSARDPRADTDTQYF,TRBV20-1,NA,TRBJ2-3,many
TGTGCCAGCAGTGAAGTGGGGGGTTTTTACACTGAAGCTTTCTTT,CASSEVGGFYTEAFF,TRBV6-1,NA,TRBJ1-1,many
TGTGCCACCAGTGACCCCGGGACAGGGGGCATTCAGTACTTC,CATSDPGTGGIQYF,TRBV24-1,TRBD1,TRBJ2-4,NA
TGTTCCAGCAGTTCCGGTACTGGGCGTGAAGCTTTCTTT,CSSSSGTGREAFF,TRBV6-6,NA,TRBJ1-1,once
TGTGCCAGCAGTTACTCGCGAAAGGGGGCTCCGGGCACTGAAGTTTTCTTT,CASSYSRKGAPGTEVFF,TRBV6-2/TRBV6-3,TRBD1,TRBJ1-1,NA
TGCAGTGCTAGCCGCAGTGGTGACTATGGCTACACCTTC,CSASRSGDYGYTF,TRBV20-1,NA,TRBJ1-2,many
TGTGCTAGTGGTTGGGGCCGGTCCAATGAGCGGTTCTTC,CASGWGRSNERFF,TRBV12-5,NA,TRBJ2-1,NA
TGCGCCAGCAGCCAAGAAAGGCGGGAGTCTGGAGAGACCCAGTACTTC,CASSQERRESGETQYF,TRBV4-1,TRBD2,TRBJ2-5,NA
TGTGCCAGTGCCCCCGGGGTCGATACTGAAGCTATCTTT,CASAPGVDTEAIF,TRBV6-1,NA,TRBJ1-1,NA
TGTGCCAACAGCCCCCGGGACAGGGTGGGCAATGAGCAGTTCTTT,CANSPRDRVGNEQFF,TRBV11-2,TRBD1,TRBJ2-1,NA
TGCAGTGTCGCAGGGGTAGAGTATGTCTACACCTTC,CSVAGVEYVYTF,TRBV29-1,NA,TRBJ1-2,once
TGTGCCAGCATCCCGGGACTAGCGGGAGGGGGGGATCAAGAGACCCAGTACTTC,CASIPGLAGGGDQETQYF,TRBV5-4,TRBD2,TRBJ2-5,NA
TGTCCCAGCAGCTTCGACAGGGACTATGGATACACCTTC,CPSSFDRDYGYTF,TRBV11-2,TRBD1,TRBJ1-2,NA
TGTGCAAGCAGCTTTTCAGTGGGTCTGACCGATACGCAGTATTTT,CASSFSVGLTDTQYF,TRBV5-5,NA,TRBJ2-3,NA
TGTGCCAGCAGCTTCCAGGGGGCGCATAATGAAAAACTGTTTTTT,CASSFQGAHNEKLFF,TRBV7-9,TRBD1,TRBJ1-4,few
TGTGCCAGCAGTGAAGTGAGTTCTAATATGCGGCTCTTC,CASSEVSSNMRLF,TRBV6-1,NA,TRBJ2-1,NA
TGTGCCAGCAGCCCGCTGGGCGGGCGCACAGATACGCACTATTTT,CASSPLGGRTDTHYF,TRBV11-2,NA,TRBJ2-3,NA
TGTGGCAGCAGCGTAGCCTTGGGAGTGGCCGGAGCAGATACGCAGTATTTT,CGSSVALGVAGADTQYF,TRBV11-1,NA,TRBJ2-3,NA
TGCAGTGCTAGAGGGCTAACAGCCAAAAACATTCAGTACTTC,CSARGLTAKNIQYF,TRBV20-1,NA,TRBJ2-4,NA
TGCAGTGCCGGGGGATTCGGGACCGCAGCTACCGAAGCTTTCTTT,CSAGGFGTAATEAFF,TRBV20-1,NA,TRBJ1-1,NA
TGTGCCAGCAGCTTCCGACAGGACCCAGATACGCAGTATTTT,CASSFRQDPDTQYF,TRBV7-2,NA,TRBJ2-3,NA
TGTGCCAGCAGAGCCGGACAGGGACCCACAGATACGCAGTATTTT,CASRAGQGPTDTQYF,TRBV28,TRBD1,TRBJ2-3,few
TGTGACAGCAGCTTACAATATAATGAGCTGTTCTTC,CDSSLQYNELFF,TRBV11-2,NA,TRBJ2-1,NA
TGTGTCAGCAGCTCCCAGACAGTGAACACTGAAGCTTTCTTT,CVSSSQTVNTEAFF,TRBV7-9,NA,TRBJ1-1,NA
TGTGCCAGCAGCTCCGGGAAGGGCTACACCTTC,CASSSGKGYTF,TRBV7-3,NA,TRBJ1-2,NA
TGTGCCAGCAGTTGGAGGACAGGGTACCAGCCCCAGCATTTT,CASSWRTGYQPQHF,TRBV6-2/TRBV6-3,TRBD1,TRBJ1-5,NA
TGTACCAGCAGCCGCGGGACTAGCGGGAACACTGGTGAGCTGTTTTTT,CTSSRGTSGNTGELFF,TRBV11-2,TRBD2,TRBJ2-2,NA
TGTGCCAGCAGCACTCCGACAGGACACAGGCGAACTGAAGCTTCCTTT,CASSTPTGHRRTEASF,TRBV12-3/TRBV12-4,NA,TRBJ1-1,NA
TGCAGTGCGAGAGATACGGGGCTGAAGGAACTGTTTTTT,CSARDTGLKELFF,TRBV20-1,NA,TRBJ1-4,once
TGTGCCAGCAGCCCGGGGGGGAGGTCCTACGAGCAGTACTTC,CASSPGGRSYEQYF,TRBV5-4,TRBD2,TRBJ2-7,NA
TGTGCCAGCACCGGCGCGAATGAGCAGTCCTTC,CASTGANEQSF,TRBV11-2,NA,TRBJ2-1,NA
TGTGCCAGCTCACCTTCAGGGAAAGGCTATGGCTACACCTTC,CASSPSGKGYGYTF,TRBV18,NA,TRBJ1-2,few
TGTGCCAGCAGCTTATCTGGGACTAGCGGCCGAGGAGACAATGAGCAGTTCTTC,CASSLSGTSGRGDNEQFF,TRBV11-2,TRBD2,TRBJ2-1,many
TGTGCCACCAGTCACCTAGCTAATCAGCCCCAGCATTTT,CATSHLANQPQHF,TRBV24-1,NA,TRBJ1-5,few
TGTGACAGCAGTGACATCAACCCTGAAGCTTTCTTT,CDSSDINPEAFF,TRBV6-1,NA,TRBJ1-1,NA
TGTGCCAGCAGTCCCCAAATAGCGGGGGACAATGAGCGGTTCTTC,CASSPQIAGDNERFF,TRBV6-1,TRBD2,TRBJ2-1,NA
TGTGCCAGCAGTCGACAGGGGGGACCCCTCCACTTT,CASSRQGGPLHF,TRBV12-3/TRBV12-4,TRBD1,TRBJ1-6,many
TGTGCCGGCAGCTTGGCCCTCAATCAGCCCCAGCTTTTT,CAGSLALNQPQLF,TRBV11-1,NA,TRBJ1-5,NA
TGTGCCAGCAGTTATCGTCGGGGGCTAGCGGGCTATAAAGAGCAGTTCTTC,CASSYRRGLAGYKEQFF,TRBV6-5,TRBD2,TRBJ2-1,NA
TGTGCCAGTAGTATAGGGGGACCCAACTACAATGAGCAGTTCTTC,CASSIGGPNYNEQFF,TRBV19,NA,TRBJ2-1,NA
TGTGCCAGCAGTTTAACCCTCACAGACTGGGAGACACAGTACTTC,CASSLTLTDWETQYF,TRBV28,NA,TRBJ2-5,NA
TGCAGCGTTGAAGAATCGGGTTCTAATACGCAGTATTTT,CSVEESGSNTQYF,TRBV29-1,NA,TRBJ2-3,many
TGTGCTAGCAACTCAGTCGGGACAGGGGTATACGAGCAGTACTTC,CASNSVGTGVYEQYF,TRBV11-2,TRBD1,TRBJ2-7,NA
TGTGCCAGCAGCTTAGATGCCGGAGTGAGCACAGATACGCAGTATTTT,CASSLDAGVSTDTQYF,TRBV11-2,NA,TRBJ2-3,many
TGTGCCAGCAGCTTAGCGAATCTGGGGGGCATTCAGTACTTC,CASSLANLGGIQYF,TRBV11-2,NA,TRBJ2-4,once
TGTGCCAGCAGGTCCCAAGACCAAAACATTCAGTACTTC,CASRSQDQNIQYF,TRBV6-1,NA,TRBJ2-4,many
TGTGCCAGTAGTATGGTGAACTGGGGCACTGAAGCTTCCTTT,CASSMVNWGTEASF,TRBV19,NA,TRBJ1-1,NA
TGTGCCAGCAGCCCAACCGGGTATACGGTCGGGGAGCTGTTTTTT,CASSPTGYTVGELFF,TRBV7-9,NA,TRBJ2-2,NA
TGCAGTGCTTCACCGGGAGGGCCATCACTATTAGGATACAATGAGCAGTTCTTC,CSASPGGPSLLGYNEQFF,TRBV20-1,TRBD2,TRBJ2-1,NA
TGTGCCAGCGGCCAGGGTAGCGCGAGATACAATGAGCAGTTCTTC,CASGQGSARYNEQFF,TRBV7-8,NA,TRBJ2-1,once
TGTGCCAGCAGGGGGGGGACGGATTCACCCCTCCACTTT,CASRGGTDSPLHF,TRBV12-3/TRBV12-4,NA,TRBJ1-6,many
TGTGCCAGCAGTGAACGACAGGGGTGGGACAATCAGCCCCAGCATTTT,CASSERQGWDNQPQHF,TRBV6-1,TRBD1,TRBJ1-5,many
TGTGCCAGCAGCTTTAGCGGGGACAGCCCCACTGTCTACGAGCAGTACTTC,CASSFSGDSPTVYEQYF,TRBV11-3,NA,TRBJ2-7,many
TGCAGCCTTAATGACAGAGAGGGCTCTGGAAACACCATATATTTT,CSLNDREGSGNTIYF,TRBV29-1,NA,TRBJ1-3,NA
NA,CASSWGKGNQPQDF,TRBV6-5,NA,TRBJ1-5,NA